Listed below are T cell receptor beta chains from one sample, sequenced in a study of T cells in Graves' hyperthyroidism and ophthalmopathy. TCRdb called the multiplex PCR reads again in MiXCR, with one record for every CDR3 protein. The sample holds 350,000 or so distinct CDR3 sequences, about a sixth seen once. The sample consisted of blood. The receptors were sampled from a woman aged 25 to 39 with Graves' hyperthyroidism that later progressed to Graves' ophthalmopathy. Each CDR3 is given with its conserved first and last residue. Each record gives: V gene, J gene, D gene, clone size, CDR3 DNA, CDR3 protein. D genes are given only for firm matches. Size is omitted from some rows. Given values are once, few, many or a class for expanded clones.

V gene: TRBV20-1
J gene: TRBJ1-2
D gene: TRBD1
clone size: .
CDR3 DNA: TGCAGTGCAACGAGCGGGACAGGGGCAGCTGGCTACACCTTC
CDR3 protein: CSATSGTGAAGYTF

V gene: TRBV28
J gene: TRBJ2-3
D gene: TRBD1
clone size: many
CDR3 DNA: TGTGCCAGCACCTCGACAGGGGGACGCACAGATACGCAGTATTTT
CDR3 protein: CASTSTGGRTDTQYF

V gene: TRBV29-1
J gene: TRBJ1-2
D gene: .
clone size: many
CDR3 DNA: TGCAGCGTTGAAGATCCCAAGGGGTATGGCTACACCTTC
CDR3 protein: CSVEDPKGYGYTF

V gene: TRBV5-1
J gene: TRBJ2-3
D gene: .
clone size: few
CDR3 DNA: TGCGCCAGCAGCTCCCCTGGGGCAGATACGCAGTATTTT
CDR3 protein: CASSSPGADTQYF

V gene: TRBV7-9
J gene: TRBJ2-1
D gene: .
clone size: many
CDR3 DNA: TGTGCCAGCAGTCACAGGGCGGCCCCCTACAATGAGCAGTTCTTC
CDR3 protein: CASSHRAAPYNEQFF

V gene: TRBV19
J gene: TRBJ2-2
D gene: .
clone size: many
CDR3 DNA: TGTGCCAGTAGTCACCGGGGGCGATGGACCGGGGAGCTGTTTTTT
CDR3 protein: CASSHRGRWTGELFF

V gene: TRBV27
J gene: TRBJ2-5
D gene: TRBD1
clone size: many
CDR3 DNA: TGTGCCAGCAGGGAGACAGGGATGGAGGAGACCCAGTACTTC
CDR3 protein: CASRETGMEETQYF

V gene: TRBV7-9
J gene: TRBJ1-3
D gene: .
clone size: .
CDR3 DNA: TGTGCCAGCAGCTTAGCGACAGCCTCTTCTGGAAACACCATATATTTT
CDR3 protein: CASSLATASSGNTIYF

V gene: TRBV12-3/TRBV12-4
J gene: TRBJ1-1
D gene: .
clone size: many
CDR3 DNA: TGTGCCAGCGGCAGGACTTCGAACACTGAAGCTTTCTTT
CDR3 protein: CASGRTSNTEAFF

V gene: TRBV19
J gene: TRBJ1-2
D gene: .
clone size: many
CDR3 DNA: TGTGCCAGTAGTATAGGGAGCTGGCGGGACCTTTATGGCTACACCTTC
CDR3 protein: CASSIGSWRDLYGYTF

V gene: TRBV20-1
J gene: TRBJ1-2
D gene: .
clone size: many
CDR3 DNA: TGCAGTGCTAGTATCCGGCGCCCCTCCTATGGCTACACCTTC
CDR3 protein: CSASIRRPSYGYTF

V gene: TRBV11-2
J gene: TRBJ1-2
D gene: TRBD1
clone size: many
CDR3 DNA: TGTGCCAGCAGCCCCGTTAAGGGACAGGTTAACTATGGCTACACCTTC
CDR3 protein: CASSPVKGQVNYGYTF

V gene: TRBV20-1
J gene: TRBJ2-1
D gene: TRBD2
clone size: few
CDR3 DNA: TGCAGTGCTAGAGTGGGGGGACTAGCGGGAAATAACTACAATGAGCAGTTCTTC
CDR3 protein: CSARVGGLAGNNYNEQFF